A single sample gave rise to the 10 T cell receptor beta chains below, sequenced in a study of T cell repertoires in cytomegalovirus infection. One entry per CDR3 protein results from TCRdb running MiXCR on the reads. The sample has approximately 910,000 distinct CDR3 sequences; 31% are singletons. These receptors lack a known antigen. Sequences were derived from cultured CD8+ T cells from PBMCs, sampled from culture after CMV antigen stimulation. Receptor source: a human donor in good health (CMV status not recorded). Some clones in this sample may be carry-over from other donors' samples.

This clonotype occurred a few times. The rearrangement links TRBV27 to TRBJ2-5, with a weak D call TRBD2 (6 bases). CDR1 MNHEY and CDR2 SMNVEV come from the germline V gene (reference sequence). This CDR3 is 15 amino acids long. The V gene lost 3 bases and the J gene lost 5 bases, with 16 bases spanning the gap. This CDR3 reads CASSFAGTEGETQYF. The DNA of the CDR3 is TGTGCCAGCAGTTTTGCCGGGACTGAGGGGGAGACCCAGTACTTC.

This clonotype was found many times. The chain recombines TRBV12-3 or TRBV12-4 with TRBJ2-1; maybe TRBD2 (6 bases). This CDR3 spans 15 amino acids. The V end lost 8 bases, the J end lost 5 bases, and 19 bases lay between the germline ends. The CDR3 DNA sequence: TGTGCCAGCTGGGGCGTCGGGCGGGGACACAATGAGCAGTTCTTC. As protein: CASWGVGRGHNEQFF.

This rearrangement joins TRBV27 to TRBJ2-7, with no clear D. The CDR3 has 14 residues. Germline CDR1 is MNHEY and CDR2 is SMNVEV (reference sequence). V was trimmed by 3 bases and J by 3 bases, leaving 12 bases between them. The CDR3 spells CASSLVGTNYEQYF. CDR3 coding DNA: TGTGCCAGCAGTTTGGTTGGAACCAACTACGAGCAGTACTTC.

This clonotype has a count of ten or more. CDR3 amino acids: CASSTIDRALETQYF. The CDR3, as DNA: TGTGCCAGCAGCACCATCGACAGGGCCCTGGAGACCCAGTACTTC. This chain uses TRBV11-2 with TRBJ2-5; 7 bases are shared with TRBD1. The V gene end was trimmed by 5 bases and the J gene end by 5 bases; junction bases not matched to a gene: 11. This CDR3 is 15 amino acids long. Germline V gives CDR1 SGHAT, CDR2 FQNNGV. Together with reference TRBV11-2 and TRBJ2-5, the CDR3 gives the full variable domain: EAGVAQSPRYKIIEKRQSVAFWCNPISGHATLYWYQQILGQGPKLLIQFQNNGVVDDSQLPKDRFSAERLKGVDSTLKIQPAKLEDSAVYLCASSTIDRALETQYFGPGTRLLVL.

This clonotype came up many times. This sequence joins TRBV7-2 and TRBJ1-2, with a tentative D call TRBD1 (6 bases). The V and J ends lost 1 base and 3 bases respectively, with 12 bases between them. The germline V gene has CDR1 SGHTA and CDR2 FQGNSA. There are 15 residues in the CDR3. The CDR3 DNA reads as TGTGCCAGCAGCTTAGAGTGGTCAGGGGACTATGGCTACACCTTC. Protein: CASSLEWSGDYGYTF.

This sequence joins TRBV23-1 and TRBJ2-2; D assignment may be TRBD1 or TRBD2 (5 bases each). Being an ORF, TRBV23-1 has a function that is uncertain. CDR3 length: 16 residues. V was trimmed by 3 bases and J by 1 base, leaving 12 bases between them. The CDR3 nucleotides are TGCGCCAGCAGTCACCCGGGACGGGTGAACACCGGGGAGCTGTTTTTT. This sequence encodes CASSHPGRVNTGELFF.

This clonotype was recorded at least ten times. CDR3 sequence reads: CASSQDPGTDTQYF. The CDR3 DNA sequence: TGCGCCAGCAGCCAAGATCCAGGCACAGATACGCAGTATTTT. The genes are TRBV4-1 and TRBJ2-3; unclear D gene. This CDR3 contains 14 residues. The V and J ends lost 0 bases and 1 base respectively, with 5 bases between them. CDR1 and CDR2 from the germline V gene are MGHRA and YSYEKL.

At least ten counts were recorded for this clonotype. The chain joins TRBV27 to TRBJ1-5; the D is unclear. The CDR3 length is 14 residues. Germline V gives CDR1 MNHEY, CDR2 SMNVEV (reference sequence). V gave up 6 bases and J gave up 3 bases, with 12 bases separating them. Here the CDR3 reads CASSPRGPNQPQHF. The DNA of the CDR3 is TGTGCCAGCAGCCCTCGGGGTCCCAATCAGCCCCAGCATTTT.

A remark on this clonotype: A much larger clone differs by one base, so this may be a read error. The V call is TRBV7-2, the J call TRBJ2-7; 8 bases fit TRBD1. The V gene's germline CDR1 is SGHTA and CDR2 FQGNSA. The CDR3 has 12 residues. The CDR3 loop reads CANSWTGMEQYF. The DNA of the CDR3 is TGTGCCAACAGCTGGACAGGGATGGAGCAGTACTTC.

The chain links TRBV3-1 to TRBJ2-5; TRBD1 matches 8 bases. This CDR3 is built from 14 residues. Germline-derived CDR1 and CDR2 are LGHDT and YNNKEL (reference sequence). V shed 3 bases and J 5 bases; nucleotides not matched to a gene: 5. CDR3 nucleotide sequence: TGTGCCAGCAGCCACCGGACAGGGTGGGAGACCCAGTACTTC. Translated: CASSHRTGWETQYF.